These 32 T cell receptor beta chains were all obtained from the same sample, sequenced in a study of metastatic and nonmetastatic thyroid tumors. No patient received treatment before thyroid surgery. TCRdb redid the clone calls on the PCR reads using MiXCR. The table includes 45,000 to 50,000 clones, around a quarter detected once. Sequences were obtained from blood. The receptor source for this set is a male donor with papillary thyroid cancer or a benign thyroid nodule (not recorded which). Some clones in this sample may be carry-over from other donors' samples.

Many counts were recorded for this clone. The V and J genes are TRBV20-1 and TRBJ1-5, with D perhaps matching TRBD1 (5 bases). The V gene lost 0 bases and the J gene lost 7 bases, with 13 bases spanning the gap. This CDR3 comprises 14 residues. Germline lookup yields CDR1 DFQATT and CDR2 SNEGSKA (reference sequence). CDR3 sequence reads: CSARDRGGWQPQHF. The CDR3 DNA follows: TGCAGTGCTAGAGATCGGGGGGGTTGGCAGCCCCAGCATTTT.

This clone was picked up a small number of times. The chain uses TRBV6-1 and TRBJ1-1, with a weak D call TRBD1 (5 bases). This CDR3 has 12 residues. Trimming stripped 5 bases from V and 4 bases from J, with 8 bases between. Germline V gene sequence: CDR1 MNHNS, CDR2 SASEGT. This chain's CDR3 is CASSKGLTEAFF. CDR3 nucleotide sequence: TGTGCCAGCAGTAAGGGACTCACTGAAGCTTTCTTT.

This clone was found many times. The chain is built from TRBV5-1 and TRBJ2-7; 9 nucleotides align to TRBD1. The CDR3 is made up of 13 amino acids. Trimming removed 5 bases from V and 6 bases from J; junction bases left unmatched: 6. In germline, CDR1 is SGHRS, CDR2 YFSETQ. CDR3 loop: CASSLQGASEQYF. The CDR3, as DNA: TGCGCCAGCAGTTTACAGGGGGCCTCCGAGCAGTACTTC.

This clone has only a few counts. V and J are TRBV6-2 or TRBV6-3 and TRBJ2-7; 9 bases agree with TRBD2. Trimming cost V 5 bases and J 5 bases; bases outside gene matches: 25. This CDR3 region has 20 residues. CDR1 and CDR2 from the germline V gene are MNHEY and SVGEGT. CDR3 in amino acids: CASSLHPGLAGALSGNEQYF. The CDR3 region has the DNA TGTGCCAGCAGTCTCCATCCGGGACTAGCTGGAGCCCTTTCCGGGAACGAGCAGTACTTC.

As for this clone: This may stem from a read error, because a much larger clone lies one nucleotide away. J is TRBJ2-3 and V is TRBV7-2; D remains unclear. Trimming cost V 6 bases and J 2 bases, with 3 bases left between them. Germline CDR1 and CDR2: SGHTA and FQGNSA. The CDR3 runs to 11 residues. CDR3 DNA: TGTGCCAGCAGTCACACAGATACGCAGTATTTT. As protein: CASSHTDTQYF.

This sequence joins TRBV11-2 and TRBJ1-2; maybe TRBD1 (5 bases). V was cut by 4 bases and J by 8 bases, with 20 bases left in between. The CDR3 spans 15 residues. Germline lookup yields CDR1 SGHAT and CDR2 FQNNGV. The CDR3 DNA is TGTGCCAGCAGCTCCATTCGGGGTCCAAGGGGAGGCTACACCTTC. It specifies CASSSIRGPRGGYTF.

Many counts were recorded for this clone. This sequence joins TRBV12-3 or TRBV12-4 and TRBJ2-1; a weak D match, TRBD2 (5 bases). This CDR3 has 16 residues. Trimming stripped 6 bases from V and 7 bases from J, with 22 bases between. CDR3 sequence (DNA): TGTGCCAGCAGGAGCCGTGGACTTCCCTGGGCAAATGAGCAGTTCTTC. Its protein product is CASRSRGLPWANEQFF.

The chain is built from TRBV5-1 and TRBJ1-2; weak D call: TRBD1 (5 bases). V was shortened by 6 bases and J by 10 bases, with 22 bases between the two germline ends. The CDR3 sequence is 14 residues long. The germline gives CDR1 SGHRS, CDR2 YFSETQ. The CDR3 bases are TGCGCCAGCAAAGAGTCGGGGCATGGGAGTGACTACACCTTC. As protein: CASKESGHGSDYTF.

This clone was seen ten or more times. The genes are TRBV10-3 and TRBJ2-5, with 7 nucleotides matching TRBD1. Per germline, CDR1 ENHRY and CDR2 SYGVKD. The CDR3 runs to 14 residues. The V segment lost 6 bases and the J segment 4 bases; nucleotides outside the gene matches: 8. The CDR3 protein is CAIRDTGEGETQYF. CDR3 DNA: TGTGCCATCAGAGACACAGGGGAAGGAGAGACCCAGTACTTC.

The rearrangement joins TRBV30 to TRBJ2-3; D may be TRBD1 (6 bases). Germline V gene lookup returns CDR1 GTSNPN and CDR2 SVGIG (reference sequence). V was clipped by 1 base and J by 0 bases, with 11 bases between them. The CDR3 is made up of 15 amino acids. Here the CDR3 DNA reads TGTGCCTGGAGTGACTTTCAGGGGAGCACAGATACGCAGTATTTT. It is translated as CAWSDFQGSTDTQYF.

The chain carries TRBV6-1 and TRBJ1-5; TRBD1 might be the D (6 bases). The V gene's germline CDR1 is MNHNS and CDR2 SASEGT. This CDR3 comprises 17 residues. Trimming shortened V by 6 bases and J by 2 bases, and 20 bases separated the two germline ends. Here the CDR3 reads CASSLAAGGHGNQPQHF. CDR3 sequence (DNA): TGTGCCAGCAGCCTCGCGGCGGGGGGGCACGGCAATCAGCCCCAGCATTTT.

V gene TRBV9 combines with J gene TRBJ1-1; a weak D match, TRBD1 (5 bases). The CDR3 totals 14 residues. Trimming removed 3 bases from V and 4 bases from J, with 13 bases in between. Germline V CDR1 and CDR2: SGDLS, YYNGEE. The CDR3 DNA is TGTGCCAGCAGCGCGACAGATTGGGGCACTGAAGCTTTCTTT. It codes for CASSATDWGTEAFF.

Only a few counts were recorded for this clone. The V and J genes are TRBV6-1 and TRBJ1-2; D is uncertain. This CDR3 region has 12 residues. V was trimmed by 3 bases and J by 1 base, leaving 3 bases between them. The germline gives CDR1 MNHNS, CDR2 SASEGT. The CDR3 reads CASSDSNYGYTF. The CDR3 DNA is TGTGCCAGCAGTGACAGTAACTATGGCTACACCTTC.

At least ten counts were recorded for this clone. The sample contains more than one DNA sequence encoding this CDR3. This rearrangement joins TRBV5-1 to TRBJ1-2; the match to TRBD1 covers 9 bases. Germline V gene lookup returns CDR1 SGHRS and CDR2 YFSETQ. CDR3 length equals 13 residues. V trimming: 7 bases; J trimming: 7 bases; junction bases outside the gene matches: 8. CDR3 sequence reads: CASSTGGLGGYTF. The CDR3 DNA sequence: TGCGCCAGCTCGACAGGGGGACTCGGTGGCTACACCTTC.

In this sample, this clone turned up many times. The CDR3 nucleotides are TGTGCCTGGAGCGGACCAGATACGCAGTATTTT. It encodes CAWSGPDTQYF. The V and J genes are TRBV30 and TRBJ2-3; the D is unclear. Germline assignment: CDR1 GTSNPN and CDR2 SVGIG (reference sequence). Trimming left V 3 bases short and J 4 bases short, with 5 bases between. This CDR3 spans 11 amino acids.

This clone was counted between two and nine times. This chain joins TRBV19 and TRBJ1-6; D may be TRBD1 (5 bases). The V gene's germline CDR1 is LNHDA and CDR2 SQIVND (reference sequence). Deletions cut 4 bases from V and 5 bases from J, with 12 bases between. The CDR3 is made up of 15 amino acids. The DNA for the CDR3 is TGTGCCAGTAGTACCGGGACGGGGCATAATTCACCCCTCCACTTT. Translation: CASSTGTGHNSPLHF.

CDR3 DNA: TGTGCCTGGAGTGCGACTTGGGATGGCTACACCTTC. This codes for CAWSATWDGYTF. The chain recombines TRBV30 with TRBJ1-2; no clear D gene. Trimming took 1 base from V and 6 from J, leaving 9 bases between them. CDR3 size: 12 residues. CDR1 GTSNPN and CDR2 SVGIG come from the germline V gene (reference sequence). The full variable domain, in which reference TRBV30 and TRBJ1-2 provide the parts outside the CDR3, is SQTIHQWPATLVQPVGSPLSLECTVEGTSNPNLYWYRQAAGRGLQLLFYSVGIGQISSEVPQNLSASRPQDRQFILSSKKLLLSDSGFYLCAWSATWDGYTFGSGTRLTVV.

V usage is TRBV4-3 and J usage is TRBJ2-3; TRBD1 matches at 10 bases. The CDR3 is 15 amino acids. The trim removed 3 bases at V and 2 bases at J, leaving 2 bases unmatched. Per germline, CDR1 LGHNA and CDR2 YSLEER. The CDR3 DNA reads as TGCGCCAGCAGCCAGGGACAGGGGAACACAGATACGCAGTATTTT. Amino acids: CASSQGQGNTDTQYF.

This clone has at least ten counts. The chain joins TRBV5-6 to TRBJ2-7, with a weak D call TRBD2 (5 bases). This CDR3 spans 14 amino acids. Germline V CDR1 and CDR2: SGHDT, YYEEEE. Trimming left V 0 bases short and J 1 base short, with 8 bases between. The CDR3 DNA reads TGTGCCAGCAGCTTGGCTGAGGGTTCCTACGAGCAGTACTTC. This encodes CASSLAEGSYEQYF.

This clone was seen at least ten times. This chain connects TRBV6-1 to TRBJ2-4, with TRBD1 matching 10 bases. The CDR3 spans 16 residues. Trimming cost V 8 bases and J 1 base; bases outside gene matches: 8. Per the germline V gene, CDR1 is MNHNS and CDR2 is SASEGT. CDR3 amino acids: CASLDRGRLAKNIQYF. The CDR3 region has the DNA TGTGCCAGCCTTGACAGGGGGCGGTTGGCCAAAAACATTCAGTACTTC.

The chain is built from TRBV11-2 and TRBJ2-7; maybe TRBD2 (6 bases). CDR1 and CDR2 from the germline V gene are SGHAT and FQNNGV. V shed 1 base and J shed 2 bases, with 12 bases lying between them. The CDR3 runs 15 residues. The CDR3 nucleotides are TGTGCCAGCAGCTTAGGGCCGGGCGGGACCTACGAGCAGTACTTC. Protein product: CASSLGPGGTYEQYF.

This clone was recorded many times. The chain has TRBV4-1 and TRBJ1-4; tentative D call: TRBD1 (5 bases). V dropped 4 bases and J dropped 0 bases, with 9 bases sitting between them. The CDR3 runs 15 residues. Germline CDR1 and CDR2: MGHRA and YSYEKL. The CDR3 DNA reads TGCGCCAGCAGCCTTGGGACCACAACTAATGAAAAACTGTTTTTT. Translation gives CASSLGTTTNEKLFF.

Details on this clone: Other DNA sequences within the sample encode an identical CDR3. This rearrangement joins TRBV5-1 to TRBJ2-7; 7 positions match TRBD2. Germline V gives CDR1 SGHRS, CDR2 YFSETQ. The CDR3 runs to 14 residues. The trim removed 0 bases at V and 7 bases at J, leaving 7 bases unmatched. The CDR3 coding sequence is TGCGCCAGCAGCTTGGTGGCGGGAGCGGGAGAGCAGTACTTC. Translation gives CASSLVAGAGEQYF. Full variable domain (outside the CDR3, taken from reference TRBV5-1 and TRBJ2-7): KAGVTQTPRYLIKTRGQQVTLSCSPISGHRSVSWYQQTPGQGLQFLFEYFSETQRNKGNFPGRFSGRQFSNSRSEMNVSTLELGDSALYLCASSLVAGAGEQYFGPGTRLTVT.

This clone was observed at least ten times. The chain links TRBV11-2 to TRBJ2-3; 15 nucleotides agree with TRBD2. This CDR3 comprises 16 residues. V lost 5 bases, J lost 5 bases, and 5 bases stayed unmatched. The V gene's germline CDR1 is SGHAT and CDR2 FQNNGV. Here the CDR3 reads CASSIGLAGGLDTQYF. CDR3 nucleotide sequence: TGTGCCAGCAGCATCGGACTAGCGGGAGGGTTAGATACGCAGTATTTT.

The genes are TRBV11-3 and TRBJ2-1; possibly TRBD1 for D (5 bases). The germline V gene encodes CDR1 SGHNT and CDR2 YENEEA. V was clipped by 0 bases and J by 5 bases, with 8 bases between them. This CDR3 has 14 residues. The CDR3 DNA is TGTGCCAGCAGCTTAGATCAGGGAAACAATGAGCAGTTCTTC. Protein: CASSLDQGNNEQFF.

V gene TRBV2 combines with J gene TRBJ2-7; 8 nucleotides align to TRBD2. The CDR3 is 12 amino acids. Germline trimming cut 4 bases from V and 6 bases from J; bases unmatched to any gene: 2. CDR1 SNHLY and CDR2 FYNNEI come from the germline V gene. This CDR3 reads CASSGTSFEQYF. For the CDR3, the DNA is TGTGCCAGCAGTGGGACTAGCTTCGAGCAGTACTTC.

At least ten counts were recorded for this clone. V and J are TRBV30 and TRBJ1-4, with 11 bases that match TRBD1. J lost 3 bases, V lost 3 bases, and 12 bases had no gene match. Per germline, CDR1 GTSNPN and CDR2 SVGIG (reference sequence). This CDR3 is 18 amino acids long. The CDR3 sequence: CAWSSSGTGGMSNEKLFF. CDR3 bases: TGTGCCTGGAGCTCCTCCGGGACAGGGGGAATGTCTAATGAAAAACTGTTTTTT. Combining the CDR3 with reference TRBV30 and TRBJ1-4 gives the whole variable domain SQTIHQWPATLVQPVGSPLSLECTVEGTSNPNLYWYRQAAGRGLQLLFYSVGIGQISSEVPQNLSASRPQDRQFILSSKKLLLSDSGFYLCAWSSSGTGGMSNEKLFFGSGTQLSVL.

This clone appeared a few times. This sequence joins TRBV7-8 and TRBJ2-7; weak D call: TRBD2 (7 bases). V was pared by 5 bases and J by 0 bases, with 14 bases between. CDR3 length: 15 residues. Germline CDR1 is SGHVS and CDR2 is FQNEAQ. This chain's CDR3 is CASSPFRGGSYEQYF. The CDR3 DNA sequence: TGTGCCAGCAGCCCTTTTAGGGGGGGCTCCTACGAGCAGTACTTC.

This clone showed up just a few times. The chain couples TRBV6-4 to TRBJ1-1; no reliable D call. V lost 6 bases and J lost 0, with 8 bases in between. This CDR3 region has 13 residues. Germline lookup yields CDR1 MRHNA and CDR2 SNTAGT. The chain's CDR3 is CASRRTVNTEAFF. CDR3 DNA: TGTGCCAGCAGACGAACAGTGAACACTGAAGCTTTCTTT.

This clone was counted a few times. The chain couples TRBV19 to TRBJ2-3; perhaps D is TRBD1 or TRBD2 (5 bases each). CDR3 length equals 13 residues. Germline CDR1 is LNHDA and CDR2 is SQIVND (reference sequence). The V end was cut by 7 bases, the J end by 2 bases, with 10 bases between. The CDR3 protein is CASTGAATDTQYF. Here the CDR3 DNA reads TGTGCCAGTACCGGGGCAGCCACAGATACGCAGTATTTT.

This clone has more than one count but fewer than ten. The chain combines TRBV7-9 with TRBJ2-5; D is tentatively TRBD1 or TRBD2 (5 bases each). The CDR3 has 15 residues. Trimming took 3 bases from V and 6 from J, leaving 17 bases between them. Germline V lookup: CDR1 SEHNR, CDR2 FQNEAQ (reference sequence). This chain's CDR3 is CASSFSPEGMKTQYF. DNA for the CDR3: TGTGCCAGCAGCTTCTCCCCCGAGGGGATGAAGACCCAGTACTTC.

This clone has ten or more counts. The chain employs TRBV18 and TRBJ1-4, with D maybe TRBD1 (5 bases). CDR1 is KGHSH, CDR2 LQKENI, per germline. This CDR3 spans 16 amino acids. V dropped 5 bases and J dropped 7 bases, with 20 bases sitting between them. The CDR3 coding sequence is TGTGCCAGCTCAATTACCCAGGGTAAAGCGGCTGAAAAACTGTTTTTT. It is translated as CASSITQGKAAEKLFF.